The TCR beta chain described here comes from a study of blood T cell repertoires in COVID-19. Trimming left V 0 bases short and J 6 bases short, with 4 bases between. Germline V gene lookup returns CDR1 SGHRS and CDR2 YFSETQ. The CDR3 covers 12 residues. Measured with immunoSEQ multiplex PCR; TCRdb has only the in-frame clones, and not every one. The sample carries roughly 43,000 clones, 80% to 90% recorded once. The source is a man aged 55-75 years with active COVID-19. This chain links TRBV5-1 with TRBJ2-1; D is unclear. Sequenced material: peripheral blood. The CDR3 DNA reads TGCGCCAGCAGCTTGGAACTCAATGAGCAGTTCTTC. This encodes CASSLELNEQFF.